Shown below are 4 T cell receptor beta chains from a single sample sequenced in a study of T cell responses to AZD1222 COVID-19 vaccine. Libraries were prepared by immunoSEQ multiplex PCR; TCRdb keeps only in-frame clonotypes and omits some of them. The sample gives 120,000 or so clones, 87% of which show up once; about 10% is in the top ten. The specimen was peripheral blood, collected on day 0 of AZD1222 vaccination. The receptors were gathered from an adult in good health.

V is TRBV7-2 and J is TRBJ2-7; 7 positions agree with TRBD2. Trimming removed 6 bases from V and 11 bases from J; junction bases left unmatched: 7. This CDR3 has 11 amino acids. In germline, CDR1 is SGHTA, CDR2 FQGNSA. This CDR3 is CASRMGGREYF. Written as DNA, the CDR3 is TGTGCCAGCAGGATGGGGGGGAGGGAGTACTTC.

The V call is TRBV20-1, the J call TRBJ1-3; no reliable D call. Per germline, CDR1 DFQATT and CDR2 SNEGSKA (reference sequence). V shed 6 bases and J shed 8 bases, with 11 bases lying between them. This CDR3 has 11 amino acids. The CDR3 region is CSAPRGDTIYF. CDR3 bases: TGCAGTGCCCCCCGCGGGGACACCATATATTTT.

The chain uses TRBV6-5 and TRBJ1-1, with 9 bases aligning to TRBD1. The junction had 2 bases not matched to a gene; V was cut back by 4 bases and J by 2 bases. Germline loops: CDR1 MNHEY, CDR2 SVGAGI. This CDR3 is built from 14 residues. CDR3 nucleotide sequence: TGTGCCAGCAGTTTGGACAGGGGTAACACTGAAGCTTTCTTT. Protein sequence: CASSLDRGNTEAFF.

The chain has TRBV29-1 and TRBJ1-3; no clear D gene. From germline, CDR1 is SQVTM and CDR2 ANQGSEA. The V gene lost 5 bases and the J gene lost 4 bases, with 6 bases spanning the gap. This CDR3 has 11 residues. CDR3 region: CSVTVGNTIYF. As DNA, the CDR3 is TGCAGCGTTACGGTCGGAAACACCATATATTTT.